This TCR beta chain comes out of a study of beta chain features in type 1 diabetes. This clone was counted only a few times. Expressed TCRB transcripts were sequenced, since all the RNA that had been isolated was reverse transcribed. Some clones are missing from TCRdb's copy, which holds only in-frame ones; the method was immunoSEQ multiplex PCR. The sample shows about 290,000 clones, 8% of them seen only once. The V end was cut by 6 bases, the J end by 2 bases, with 10 bases between. The CDR3 has 13 amino acids. Germline CDR1 LNHDA, CDR2 SQIVND (reference sequence). The chain carries TRBV19 and TRBJ1-1; possibly TRBD1 for D (5 bases). The sequence was collected from a woman younger than 35 in good health. Sample: central memory CD4+ T cells from blood. The CDR3 protein is CASRETVNTEAFF. For the CDR3, the DNA is TGTGCCAGTAGGGAGACAGTCAACACTGAAGCTTTCTTT.